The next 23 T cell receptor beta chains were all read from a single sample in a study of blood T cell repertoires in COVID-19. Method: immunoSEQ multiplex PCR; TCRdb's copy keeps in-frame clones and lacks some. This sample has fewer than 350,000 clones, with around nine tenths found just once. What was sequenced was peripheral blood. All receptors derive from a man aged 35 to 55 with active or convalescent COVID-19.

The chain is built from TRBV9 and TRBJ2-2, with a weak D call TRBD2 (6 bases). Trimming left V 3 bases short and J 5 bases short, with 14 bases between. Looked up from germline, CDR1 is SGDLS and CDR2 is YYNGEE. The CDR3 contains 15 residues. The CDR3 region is CASSATGVGTGELFF. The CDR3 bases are TGTGCCAGCAGCGCCACGGGGGTTGGGACCGGGGAGCTGTTTTTT.

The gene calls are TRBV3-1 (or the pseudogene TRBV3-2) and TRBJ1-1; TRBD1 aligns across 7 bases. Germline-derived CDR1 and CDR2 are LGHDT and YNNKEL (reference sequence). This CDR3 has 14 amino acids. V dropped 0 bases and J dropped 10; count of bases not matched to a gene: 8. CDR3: CASSQEGTVSGAFF. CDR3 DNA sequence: TGTGCCAGCAGCCAAGAAGGGACAGTAAGTGGAGCTTTCTTT.

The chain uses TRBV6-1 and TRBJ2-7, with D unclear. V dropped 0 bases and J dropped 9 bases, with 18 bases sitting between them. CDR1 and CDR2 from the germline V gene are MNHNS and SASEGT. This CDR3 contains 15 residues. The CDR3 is CASSEARLTNHGQYF. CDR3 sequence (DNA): TGTGCCAGCAGTGAAGCCAGACTCACGAACCACGGGCAGTACTTC.

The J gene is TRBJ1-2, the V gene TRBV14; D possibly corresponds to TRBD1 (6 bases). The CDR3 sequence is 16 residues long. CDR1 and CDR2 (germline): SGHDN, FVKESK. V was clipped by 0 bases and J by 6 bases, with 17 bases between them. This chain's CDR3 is CASSQDAGAANHGYTF. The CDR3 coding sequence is TGTGCCAGCAGCCAAGATGCGGGGGCCGCCAACCATGGCTACACCTTC.

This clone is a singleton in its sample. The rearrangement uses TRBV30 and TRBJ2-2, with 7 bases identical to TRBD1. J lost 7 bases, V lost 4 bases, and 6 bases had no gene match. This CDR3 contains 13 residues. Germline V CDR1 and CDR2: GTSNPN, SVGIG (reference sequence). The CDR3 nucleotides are TGTGCCTGGAATCGACAGGGCAACGGGGAGCTGTTTTTT. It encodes CAWNRQGNGELFF.

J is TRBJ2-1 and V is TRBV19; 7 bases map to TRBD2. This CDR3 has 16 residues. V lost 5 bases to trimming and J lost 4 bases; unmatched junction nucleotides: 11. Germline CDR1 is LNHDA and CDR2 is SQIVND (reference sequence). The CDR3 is CASSPRTSRGYNEQFF. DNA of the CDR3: TGTGCCAGTAGTCCCAGGACCTCGCGGGGGTACAATGAGCAGTTCTTC.

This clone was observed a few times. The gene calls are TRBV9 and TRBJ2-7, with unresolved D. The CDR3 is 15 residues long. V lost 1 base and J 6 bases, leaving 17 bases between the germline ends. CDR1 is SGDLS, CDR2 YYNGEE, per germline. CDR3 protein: CASSVSDSVNREQYF. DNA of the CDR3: TGTGCCAGCAGCGTATCCGACTCCGTTAACCGCGAGCAGTACTTC.

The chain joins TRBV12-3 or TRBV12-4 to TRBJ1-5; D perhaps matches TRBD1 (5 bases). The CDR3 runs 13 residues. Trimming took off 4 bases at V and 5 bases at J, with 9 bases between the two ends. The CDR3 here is CASSWTTDQPQHF. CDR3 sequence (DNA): TGTGCCAGCAGTTGGACGACAGATCAGCCCCAGCATTTT.

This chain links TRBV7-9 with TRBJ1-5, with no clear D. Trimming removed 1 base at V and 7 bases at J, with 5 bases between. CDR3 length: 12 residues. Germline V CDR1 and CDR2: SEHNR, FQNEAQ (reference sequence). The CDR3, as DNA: TGTGCCAGCAGCTTAGATCAGCAGCCCCAGCATTTT. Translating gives CASSLDQQPQHF.

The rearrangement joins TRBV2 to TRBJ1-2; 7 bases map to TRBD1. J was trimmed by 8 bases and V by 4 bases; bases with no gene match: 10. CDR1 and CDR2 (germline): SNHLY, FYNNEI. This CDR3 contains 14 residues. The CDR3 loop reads CASSVGQERPGYTF. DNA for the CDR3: TGTGCCAGCAGTGTCGGACAGGAGCGACCAGGCTACACCTTC.

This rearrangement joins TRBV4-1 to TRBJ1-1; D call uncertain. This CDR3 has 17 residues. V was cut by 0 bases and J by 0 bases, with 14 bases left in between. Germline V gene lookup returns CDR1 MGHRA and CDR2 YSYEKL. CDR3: CASSQDSGSPMNTEAFF. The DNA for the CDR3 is TGCGCCAGCAGCCAAGATTCCGGGTCCCCAATGAACACTGAAGCTTTCTTT.

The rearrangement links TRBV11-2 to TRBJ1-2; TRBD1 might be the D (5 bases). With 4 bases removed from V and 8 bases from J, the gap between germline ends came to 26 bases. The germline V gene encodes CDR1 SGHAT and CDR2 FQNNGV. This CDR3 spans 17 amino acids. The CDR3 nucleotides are TGTGCCAGCAGCTCTCTTGACCGGCCCAATTGGGGCGGCGGCTACACCTTC. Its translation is CASSSLDRPNWGGGYTF.

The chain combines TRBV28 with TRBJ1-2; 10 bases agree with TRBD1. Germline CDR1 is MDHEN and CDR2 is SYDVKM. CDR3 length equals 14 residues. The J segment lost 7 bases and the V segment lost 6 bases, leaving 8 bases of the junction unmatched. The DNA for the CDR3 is TGTGCCAGCAGGATCGGGACAGGGGTGCGTGGCTACACCTTC. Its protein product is CASRIGTGVRGYTF.

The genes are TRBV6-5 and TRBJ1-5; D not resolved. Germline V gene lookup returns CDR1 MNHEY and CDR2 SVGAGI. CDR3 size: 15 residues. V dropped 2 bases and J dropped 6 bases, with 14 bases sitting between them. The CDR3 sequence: CASSYGAGSGQPQHF. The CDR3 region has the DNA TGTGCCAGCAGTTACGGAGCTGGGTCCGGTCAGCCCCAGCATTTT.

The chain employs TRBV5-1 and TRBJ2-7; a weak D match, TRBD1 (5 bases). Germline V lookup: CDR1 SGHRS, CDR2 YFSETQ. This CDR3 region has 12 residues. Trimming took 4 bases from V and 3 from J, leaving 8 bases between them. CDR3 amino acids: CASSVQGYEQYF. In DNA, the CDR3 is TGCGCCAGCAGCGTGCAGGGCTACGAGCAGTACTTC.

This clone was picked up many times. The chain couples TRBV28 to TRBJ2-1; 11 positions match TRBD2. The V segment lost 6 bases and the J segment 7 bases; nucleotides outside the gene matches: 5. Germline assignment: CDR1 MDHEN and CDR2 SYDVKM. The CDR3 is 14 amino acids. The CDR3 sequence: CASRVAGGRNEQFF. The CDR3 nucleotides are TGTGCCAGCAGGGTAGCGGGGGGGCGGAATGAGCAGTTCTTC. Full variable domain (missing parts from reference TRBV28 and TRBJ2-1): DVKVTQSSRYLVKRTGEKVFLECVQDMDHENMFWYRQDPGLGLRLIYFSYDVKMKEKGDIPEGYSVSREKKERFSLILESASTNQTSMYLCASRVAGGRNEQFFGPGTRLTVL.

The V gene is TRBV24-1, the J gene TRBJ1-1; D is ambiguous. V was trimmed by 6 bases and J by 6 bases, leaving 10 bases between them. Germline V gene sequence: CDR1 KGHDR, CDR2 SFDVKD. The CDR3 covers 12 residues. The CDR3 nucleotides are TGTGCCACCAGTTTGTCCGGGGCTGAAGCTTTCTTT. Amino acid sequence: CATSLSGAEAFF.

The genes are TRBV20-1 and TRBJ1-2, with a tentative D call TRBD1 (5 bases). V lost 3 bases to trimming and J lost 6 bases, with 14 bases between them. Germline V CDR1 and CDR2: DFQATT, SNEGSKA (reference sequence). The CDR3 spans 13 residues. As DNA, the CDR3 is TGCAGTGCTAGTGGCAGGGAGGGGAATGGCTACACCTTC. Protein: CSASGREGNGYTF.

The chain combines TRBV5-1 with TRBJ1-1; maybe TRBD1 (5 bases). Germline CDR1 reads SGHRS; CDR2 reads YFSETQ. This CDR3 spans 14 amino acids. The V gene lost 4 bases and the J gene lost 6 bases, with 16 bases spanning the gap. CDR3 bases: TGCGCCAGCAGCCCCCTCCGGGGGGGGGCTGAAGCTTTCTTT. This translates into CASSPLRGGAEAFF.

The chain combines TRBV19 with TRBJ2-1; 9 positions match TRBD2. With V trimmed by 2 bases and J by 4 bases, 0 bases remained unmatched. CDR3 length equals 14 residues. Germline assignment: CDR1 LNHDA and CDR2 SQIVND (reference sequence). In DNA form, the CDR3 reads TGTGCCAGTAGTATACTAGCGGGGTACAATGAGCAGTTCTTC. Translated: CASSILAGYNEQFF.

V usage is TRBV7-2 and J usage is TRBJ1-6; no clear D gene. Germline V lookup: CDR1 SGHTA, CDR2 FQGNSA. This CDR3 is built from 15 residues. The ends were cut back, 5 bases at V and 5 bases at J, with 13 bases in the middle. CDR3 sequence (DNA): TGTGCCAGCAGCCCGTCGCGGGCGAATAATTCACCCCTCCACTTT. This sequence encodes CASSPSRANNSPLHF.

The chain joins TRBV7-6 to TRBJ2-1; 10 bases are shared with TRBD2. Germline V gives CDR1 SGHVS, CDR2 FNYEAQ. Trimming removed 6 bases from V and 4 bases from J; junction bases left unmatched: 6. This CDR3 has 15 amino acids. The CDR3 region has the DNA TGTGCCAGCAGTCATAGCGGGGGGACTTACAATGAGCAGTTCTTC. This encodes CASSHSGGTYNEQFF.

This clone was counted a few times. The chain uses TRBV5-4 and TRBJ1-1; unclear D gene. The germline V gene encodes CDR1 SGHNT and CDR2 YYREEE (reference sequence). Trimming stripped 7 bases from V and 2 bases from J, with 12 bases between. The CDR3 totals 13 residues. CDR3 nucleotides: TGTGCCAGCGGTGACCGGGTTAACACTGAAGCTTTCTTT. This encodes CASGDRVNTEAFF.